A selection of T cell receptor beta chains follows, all from one sample in a study of T cell repertoires in cytomegalovirus infection. Via MiXCR, TCRdb re-called the reads, giving one row per CDR3 protein. Of about 180,000 distinct CDR3 sequences in the sample, about a sixth were seen once. The sample was CD8+ T cells from PBMCs. The receptors come from a human donor in good health (CMV status not recorded). Some clones in this sample may be carry-over from other donors' samples. The CDR3 runs from the conserved cysteine through the conserved F or W. D genes are given only for firm matches. Only some rows state a clone size, as once, few, many or a class for expanded clones.

CDR3aa	CDR3nt	v_gene	j_gene	d_gene	abundance
CASGEGTYEQYF	TGTGCCAGCGGGGAGGGGACCTACGAGCAGTACTTC	TRBV7-2	TRBJ2-7	TRBD2	NA
CASSLPQGAGANVLTF	TGTGCCAGCAGCTTACCACAGGGGGCTGGGGCCAACGTCCTGACTTTC	TRBV7-2	TRBJ2-6	TRBD1	few
CASSLGGETTEAFF	TGTGCCAGCAGCTTAGGGGGGGAGACGACTGAAGCTTTCTTT	TRBV7-9	TRBJ1-1	NA	NA
CATSDSRAGRNTGELFF	TGTGCCACCAGTGATTCCCGTGCGGGGCGAAACACCGGGGAGCTGTTTTTT	TRBV24-1	TRBJ2-2	NA	few
CASSWGTGEFSGANVLTF	TGTGCCAGCAGCTGGGGGACAGGGGAATTCTCTGGGGCCAACGTCCTGACTTTC	TRBV11-2	TRBJ2-6	TRBD1	few
CASSFGAQETQYF	TGTGCCAGCAGCTTCGGGGCTCAAGAGACCCAGTACTTC	TRBV7-9	TRBJ2-5	NA	NA
CASSLGHISNQPQHF	TGTGCCAGCAGTTTAGGGCACATTAGCAATCAGCCCCAGCATTTT	TRBV28	TRBJ1-5	NA	few
CASRLKQGLPSNYGYTF	TGCGCCAGCAGGCTCAAACAGGGATTGCCGTCCAACTATGGCTACACCTTC	TRBV10-2	TRBJ1-2	NA	NA
CASTNGASPFF	TGTGCCAGCACCAACGGGGCATCCCCGTTCTTC	TRBV6-2/TRBV6-3	TRBJ2-1	NA	NA
CASSLDRSYEQYF	TGTGCCAGCAGCTTAGACCGCAGCTACGAGCAGTACTTC	TRBV7-9	TRBJ2-7	NA	many
CASRAGQQNTEAFF	TGTGCCAGCAGAGCTGGACAGCAGAACACTGAAGCTTTCTTT	TRBV4-2	TRBJ1-1	NA	few
CASSFAGGIANTGELFF	TGTGCCAGCAGTTTTGCGGGGGGAATCGCGAACACCGGGGAGCTGTTTTTT	TRBV6-5	TRBJ2-2	TRBD2	few
CAIKAGTVVHEQYF	TGTGCCATCAAGGCCGGGACAGTAGTGCACGAGCAGTACTTC	TRBV10-3	TRBJ2-7	TRBD1	few
CSARSPSGGYTDTQYF	TGCAGTGCTAGGTCTCCCAGCGGGGGATACACAGATACGCAGTATTTT	TRBV20-1	TRBJ2-3	TRBD2	NA
CASSYPTRQFF	TGTGCCAGCAGTTACCCGACTAGGCAGTTCTTC	TRBV6-2/TRBV6-3	TRBJ2-1	NA	few
CASSLGLAGSQETQYF	TGTGCCAGCAGCTTGGGACTAGCGGGTTCCCAAGAGACCCAGTACTTC	TRBV7-2	TRBJ2-5	TRBD2	many
CASSSDRGKYEQYF	TGTGCCAGCAGCTCGGACAGGGGAAAGTACGAGCAGTACTTC	TRBV28	TRBJ2-7	TRBD1	NA
CASSFPPAGSPYEQYF	TGTGCCAGCAGCTTCCCTCCGGCAGGGTCTCCCTACGAGCAGTACTTC	TRBV7-8	TRBJ2-7	NA	NA
CASRLRAGADYEQYF	TGCGCCAGCAGGTTACGAGCGGGGGCGGACTACGAGCAGTACTTC	TRBV4-1	TRBJ2-7	TRBD2	NA
CASSQDWRETGELFF	TGCGCCAGCAGCCAAGATTGGCGGGAAACCGGGGAGCTGTTTTTT	TRBV4-3	TRBJ2-2	NA	once
CASSQERGAFRNEQFF	TGCGCCAGCAGCCAAGAAAGGGGGGCCTTCAGGAATGAGCAGTTCTTC	TRBV4-3	TRBJ2-1	NA	NA
CASPERLNRQGALYGYTF	TGTGCCAGCCCGGAGCGGCTTAATCGACAGGGGGCTCTCTATGGCTACACCTTC	TRBV2	TRBJ1-2	TRBD1	NA
CASSPWDLTGELFF	TGTGCCAGCAGTCCCTGGGACTTGACCGGGGAGCTGTTTTTT	TRBV27	TRBJ2-2	NA	once
CAGRQGDTGELFF	TGTGCCGGAAGACAGGGTGACACCGGGGAGCTGTTTTTT	TRBV7-6	TRBJ2-2	TRBD1	NA
CSARGWGIGYEQYF	TGCAGTGCTAGAGGTTGGGGAATTGGTTACGAGCAGTACTTC	TRBV20-1	TRBJ2-7	NA	once
CASNRGEAHGYTF	TGTGCCAGCAATCGCGGTGAGGCTCATGGCTACACCTTC	TRBV6-6	TRBJ1-2	NA	few